The clone carrying this T cell receptor (beta chain) was seen ten or more times. The antigen remains undetermined. Construction of TCR beta libraries relied on iRepertoire HTBI primers and on Arm-PCR targeting CDR3 regions. TCRdb used MiXCR to reprocess the multiplex PCR reads, holding one entry per CDR3 protein. The sample records about 620,000 distinct CDR3 sequences, around 17% being singletons. Time point of the sample: newly diagnosed GD, antithyroid drugs for less than 3 months. With RNA extracted from PBMCs as input, the TCR library was made. The V segment lost 5 bases and the J segment 5 bases; nucleotides outside the gene matches: 7. Per germline, CDR1 PRHDT and CDR2 FYEKMQ (reference sequence). CDR3 size: 15 residues. The sample belongs to a study of regulatory T cells in long-lasting Graves disease. General study points: The study found TRBV28, TRBJ1-2 and TRBJ2-5 favored in persistent disease.

This sample was shared with a second study, whose subject was T cells in Graves' hyperthyroidism and ophthalmopathy. That source reports: In the first-round RT-PCR of the TCR CDR3, the HTBI primer set was used. Clonotypes that were expanded in thyroid above 0.001 mostly appeared in blood too.

The chain couples TRBV13 to TRBJ2-1; 9 bases match TRBD1. The sequencing used peripheral blood mononuclear cells (PBMCs), collected at new diagnosis, from a patient treated with antithyroid drugs. The clonotype originates from a woman aged 30 to 39 with Graves disease. DNA for the CDR3: TGTGCCAGCAGCCCCCGGGACAGGGCACACAATGAGCAGTTCTTC. Protein: CASSPRDRAHNEQFF. Full variable domain (missing parts from reference TRBV13 and TRBJ2-1): AAGVIQSPRHLIKEKRETATLKCYPIPRHDTVYWYQQGPGQDPQFLISFYEKMQSDKGSIPDRFSAQQFSDYHSELNMSSLELGDSALYFCASSPRDRAHNEQFFGPGTRLTVL.